This entry lists 18 T cell receptor beta chains sequenced from one sample in a study of T cells in Graves' hyperthyroidism and ophthalmopathy. What was amplified from RNA transcripts were TCR beta CDR3 regions. The HTBI set primed first-round TCR CDR3 RT-PCR. TCRdb re-derived calls from the multiplex PCR reads in MiXCR, one entry per CDR3 protein. The data show 390,000 or so distinct CDR3 sequences, about 15% seen once. Specimen: blood. These receptors originate from a man aged 18 to 30 with Graves' ophthalmopathy.

This clonotype was found many times. CDR3 DNA: TGCAGTGCTATGGACCCAACCGGCACAGATACGCAGTATTTT. Translating it yields CSAMDPTGTDTQYF. The gene calls are TRBV20-1 and TRBJ2-3; D is unclear. Per the germline V gene, CDR1 is DFQATT and CDR2 is SNEGSKA (reference sequence). V lost 4 bases, J lost 1 base, and 12 bases lay in between. The CDR3 runs 14 residues.

This clonotype was observed at least ten times. The V and J genes are TRBV3-1 and TRBJ2-1, with TRBD1 matching 10 bases. Germline values: CDR1 LGHDT, CDR2 YNNKEL (reference sequence). With 4 bases clipped from V and 3 bases from J, the junction kept 3 bases outside the gene matches. CDR3 size: 15 residues. The CDR3: CASSPRTGGYNEQFF. CDR3 bases: TGTGCCAGCAGCCCGCGGACAGGGGGCTACAATGAGCAGTTCTTC.

This clonotype was found a few times. The chain combines TRBV18 with TRBJ2-7, with TRBD2 as a possible D gene (6 bases). The ends were cut back, 5 bases at V and 3 bases at J, with 20 bases in the middle. Germline V lookup: CDR1 KGHSH, CDR2 LQKENI. The CDR3 consists of 16 residues. The CDR3 region is CASSRSLSGPDYEQYF. The DNA of the CDR3 is TGTGCCAGCTCAAGATCACTGAGCGGGCCGGACTACGAGCAGTACTTC.

Ten or more counts support this clonotype. The chain has TRBV30 and TRBJ2-3; 7 nucleotides align to TRBD2. V was clipped by 6 bases and J by 1 base; unmatched bases: 10. Germline V gives CDR1 GTSNPN, CDR2 SVGIG (reference sequence). This CDR3 is 15 amino acids long. The CDR3 DNA reads TGTGCCTGCGACCGGACGGGAGGTCGCACAGATACGCAGTATTTT. This codes for CACDRTGGRTDTQYF.

In this sample, this clonotype turned up many times. This rearrangement joins TRBV20-1 to TRBJ2-1, with TRBD2 matching over 7 bases. Unmatched junction bases numbered 7, after V lost 5 bases and J lost 0 bases. Germline V gene data show CDR1 as DFQATT and CDR2 as SNEGSKA (reference sequence). The CDR3 sequence is 15 residues long. The CDR3 reads CSAVLAAVSYNEQFF. The CDR3 DNA is TGCAGTGCTGTCCTAGCGGCGGTCTCCTACAATGAGCAGTTCTTC.

This sequence joins TRBV9 and TRBJ2-2; no firm D call. From germline, CDR1 is SGDLS and CDR2 YYNGEE. This CDR3 region has 16 residues. The V end lost 2 bases, the J end lost 6 bases, and 17 bases lay between the germline ends. The CDR3 loop reads CASSVKGQRRPGELFF. DNA of the CDR3: TGTGCCAGCAGCGTCAAAGGCCAGCGTAGGCCCGGGGAGCTGTTTTTT.

In its sample, this clonotype was seen many times. This chain uses TRBV11-2 with TRBJ2-1; 10 bases are shared with TRBD2. Trimming took 7 bases from V and 4 from J; bases not matched to a gene: 7. The CDR3 covers 15 residues. The germline gives CDR1 SGHAT, CDR2 FQNNGV. The CDR3 protein is CASTSGTSVYNEQFF. The CDR3 DNA sequence: TGTGCCAGCACCTCCGGGACTAGCGTTTACAATGAGCAGTTCTTC.

This clonotype was counted ten times or more. The genes are TRBV5-1 and TRBJ2-7; 7 bases are a match to TRBD1. This CDR3 comprises 14 residues. Germline CDR1 reads SGHRS; CDR2 reads YFSETQ. Trimming cost V 3 bases and J 2 bases; bases outside gene matches: 5. CDR3 in amino acids: CASSSATGAYEQYF. CDR3 bases: TGCGCCAGCAGCTCAGCTACAGGGGCCTACGAGCAGTACTTC.

This clonotype was seen repeatedly, ten times or more. The chain recombines TRBV7-9 with TRBJ2-7, with 8 bases aligning to TRBD1. Germline CDR1 is SEHNR and CDR2 is FQNEAQ (reference sequence). V shed 4 bases and J 3 bases; nucleotides not matched to a gene: 8. The CDR3 is 15 residues long. The CDR3 reads CASSYPTGAGYEQYF. The CDR3 DNA sequence: TGTGCCAGCAGCTACCCGACAGGGGCGGGCTACGAGCAGTACTTC.

In this sample, this clonotype turned up many times. The chain links TRBV6-1 to TRBJ1-1; weak D call: TRBD1 (5 bases). Trimming shortened V by 8 bases and J by 0 bases, and 22 bases separated the two germline ends. The CDR3 spans 17 residues. Germline loops: CDR1 MNHNS, CDR2 SASEGT. The CDR3 DNA is TGTGCCAGCTATAAGTTCGGGACCCTGGGGGTGAACACTGAAGCTTTCTTT. This sequence encodes CASYKFGTLGVNTEAFF.

This clonotype showed up just a few times. The V gene is TRBV12-5, the J gene TRBJ2-2; 8 nucleotides line up with TRBD2. Trimming at V came to 3 bases and at J to 2 bases, leaving 2 bases not matched to a gene. Germline assignment: CDR1 LGHNT and CDR2 FRNRAP. This CDR3 is built from 15 residues. The CDR3 nucleotides read TGTGCTAGTGGTTTCGCGGGGGGTAACACCGGGGAGCTGTTTTTT. This encodes CASGFAGGNTGELFF.

This clonotype was found many times. The gene calls are TRBV7-2 and TRBJ2-7, with TRBD1 matching 10 bases. The CDR3 sequence is 14 residues long. The trim removed 5 bases at V and 3 bases at J, leaving 4 bases unmatched. CDR1 is SGHTA and CDR2 is FQGNSA in the germline V gene. DNA of the CDR3: TGTGCCAGCAGCCCTTGGACAGGGGGCTACGAGCAGTACTTC. This codes for CASSPWTGGYEQYF.

This clonotype has a handful of counts. This may come from a read error, since a much larger clone is one base off. This chain connects TRBV6-5 to TRBJ1-1; no reliable D call. CDR3 length: 15 amino acids. V was pared by 2 bases and J by 1 base, with 11 bases between. The germline V gene has CDR1 MNHEY and CDR2 SVGAGI. The DNA for the CDR3 is TGTGCCAGCAGTTACGTGGGGAGGCCGAACACTGAAGCTTTCTTT. Protein product: CASSYVGRPNTEAFF.

This clonotype was observed at least ten times. The DNA of the CDR3 is TGTGCCAGCAGTGAAGATGTGGGAGGGGGCCCAGATACGCAGTATTTT. Translated: CASSEDVGGGPDTQYF. This chain links TRBV6-1 with TRBJ2-3; D could derive from TRBD1 or TRBD2 (7 bases each). The CDR3 extends over 16 amino acids. Trimming pared 1 base from V and 4 bases from J, leaving 15 bases between. Looked up from germline, CDR1 is MNHNS and CDR2 is SASEGT.

V and J are TRBV6-1 and TRBJ2-1; the match to TRBD1 covers 7 bases. V gave up 2 bases and J gave up 4 bases; unmatched junction bases: 14. Germline V gene data show CDR1 as MNHNS and CDR2 as SASEGT. CDR3 length equals 18 residues. CDR3 bases: TGTGCCAGCAGTGAACCCTTCGGGACAGAGACACTATACAATGAGCAGTTCTTC. Translated: CASSEPFGTETLYNEQFF.

This clonotype was detected many times. The chain joins TRBV15 to TRBJ2-7; 8 nucleotides line up with TRBD1. The CDR3 spans 15 residues. Germline V gene lookup returns CDR1 LNHNV and CDR2 YYDKDF (reference sequence). J was trimmed by 2 bases and V by 3 bases; bases with no gene match: 6. The chain's CDR3 is CATSSGQGPTYEQYF. The CDR3 bases are TGTGCCACCAGCAGTGGACAGGGTCCCACCTACGAGCAGTACTTC.

This clonotype was counted ten times or more. V is TRBV6-1 and J is TRBJ1-5; TRBD1 matches 8 bases. The V gene end was trimmed by 9 bases and the J gene end by 0 bases; junction bases not matched to a gene: 16. The CDR3 runs to 18 residues. CDR1 and CDR2 from the germline V gene are MNHNS and SASEGT. The CDR3: CASQGAGGVRYSNQPQHF. CDR3 sequence (DNA): TGTGCCAGTCAGGGGGCAGGGGGGGTTCGGTATAGCAATCAGCCCCAGCATTTT.

The table lists this clonotype with a few counts. V usage is TRBV4-2 and J usage is TRBJ1-2; perhaps TRBD1 as D (5 bases). The germline gives CDR1 LGHNA, CDR2 YNFKEQ. V shed 0 bases and J shed 6 bases, with 14 bases lying between them. CDR3 size: 15 residues. Written as DNA, the CDR3 is TGTGCCAGCAGCCAAGAGGAGGGTGGGACTAATGGCTACACCTTC. This sequence encodes CASSQEEGGTNGYTF.